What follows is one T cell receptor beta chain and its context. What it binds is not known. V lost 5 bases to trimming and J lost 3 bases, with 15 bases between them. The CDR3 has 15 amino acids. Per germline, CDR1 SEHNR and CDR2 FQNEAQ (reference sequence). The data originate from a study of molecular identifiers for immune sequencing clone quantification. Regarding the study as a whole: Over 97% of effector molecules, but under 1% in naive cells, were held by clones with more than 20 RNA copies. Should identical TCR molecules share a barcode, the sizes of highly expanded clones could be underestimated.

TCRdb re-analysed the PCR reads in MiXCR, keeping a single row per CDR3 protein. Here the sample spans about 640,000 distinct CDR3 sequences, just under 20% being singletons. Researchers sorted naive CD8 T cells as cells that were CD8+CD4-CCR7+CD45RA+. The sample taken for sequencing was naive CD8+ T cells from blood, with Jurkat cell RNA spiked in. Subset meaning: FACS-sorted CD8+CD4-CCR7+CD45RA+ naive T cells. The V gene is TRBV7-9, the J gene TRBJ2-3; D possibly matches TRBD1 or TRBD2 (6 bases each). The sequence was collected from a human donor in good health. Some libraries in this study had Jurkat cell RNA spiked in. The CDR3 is CASSGRQGLTDTQYF. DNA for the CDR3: TGTGCCAGCAGCGGGAGGCAGGGGCTGACAGATACGCAGTATTTT.